This T cell receptor beta chain comes out of a study of early T cells in non-severe SARS-CoV-2 infection. This clonotype showed up just a few times. The antigen remains unidentified. This CDR3 spans 15 amino acids. The V and J ends lost 1 base and 0 bases respectively, with 11 bases between them. Germline CDR1 reads GTSNPN; CDR2 reads SVGIG (reference sequence). Individual cDNA molecules were tagged with unique molecular identifiers, the study reported. TCRdb redid the calling of the 5' RACE reads with MiXCR, one entry per CDR3 protein. The sample yields about 33,000 distinct CDR3 sequences, about 7% seen once. Overall study findings and caveats: Lookups in VDJdb leaned toward anti-spike CD8 responses and missed private and CD4 specificities.

The sample taken for sequencing was whole blood. This receptor was taken from an adult who was a healthcare worker with PCR-confirmed SARS-CoV-2 infection or an uninfected control (not recorded which). This chain joins TRBV30 and TRBJ2-3, with D possibly TRBD1 on 6 matching bases. The CDR3 region is CAWSATGSSTDTQYF. The CDR3 DNA reads TGTGCCTGGAGTGCTACAGGGTCTAGCACAGATACGCAGTATTTT.